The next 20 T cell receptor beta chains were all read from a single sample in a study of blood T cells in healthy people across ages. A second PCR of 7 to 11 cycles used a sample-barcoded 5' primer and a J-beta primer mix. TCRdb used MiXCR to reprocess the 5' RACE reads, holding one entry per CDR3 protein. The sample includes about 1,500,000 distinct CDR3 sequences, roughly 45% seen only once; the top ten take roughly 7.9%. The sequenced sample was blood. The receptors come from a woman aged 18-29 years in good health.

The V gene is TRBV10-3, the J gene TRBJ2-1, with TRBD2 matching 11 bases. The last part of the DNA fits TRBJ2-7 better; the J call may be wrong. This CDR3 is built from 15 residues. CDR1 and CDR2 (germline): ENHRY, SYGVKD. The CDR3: CAISGGSGGADEQYF. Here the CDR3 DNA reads TGTGCCATCAGTGGTGGTAGCGGGGGGGCCGATGAGCAGTACTTC.

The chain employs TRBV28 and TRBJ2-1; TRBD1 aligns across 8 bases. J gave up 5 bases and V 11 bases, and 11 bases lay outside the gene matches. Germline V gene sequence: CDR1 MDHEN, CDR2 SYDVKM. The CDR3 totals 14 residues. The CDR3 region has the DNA TGTGCCCACACCCCGCAGGGGGCCCACAATGAGCAGTTCTTC. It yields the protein CAHTPQGAHNEQFF.

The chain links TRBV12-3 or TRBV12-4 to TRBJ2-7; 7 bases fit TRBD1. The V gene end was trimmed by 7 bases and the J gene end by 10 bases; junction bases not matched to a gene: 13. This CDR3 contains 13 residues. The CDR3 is CASTRGGGETQYF. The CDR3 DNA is TGTGCCAGCACAAGAGGGGGCGGAGAGACTCAGTACTTC.

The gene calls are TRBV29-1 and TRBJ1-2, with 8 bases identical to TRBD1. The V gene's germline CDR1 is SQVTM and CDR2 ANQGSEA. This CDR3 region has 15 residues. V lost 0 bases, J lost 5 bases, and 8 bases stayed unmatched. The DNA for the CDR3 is TGCAGCGTTGAAGATCCCCAGGGGGCTCAGTATGGCTACACCTTC. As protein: CSVEDPQGAQYGYTF.

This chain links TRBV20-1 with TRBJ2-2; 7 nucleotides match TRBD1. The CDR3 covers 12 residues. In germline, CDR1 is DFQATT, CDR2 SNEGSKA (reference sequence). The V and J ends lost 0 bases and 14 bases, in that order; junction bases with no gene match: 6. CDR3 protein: CSARDREGGLFF. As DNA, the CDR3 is TGCAGTGCTAGAGATCGCGAAGGGGGCCTGTTTTTT.

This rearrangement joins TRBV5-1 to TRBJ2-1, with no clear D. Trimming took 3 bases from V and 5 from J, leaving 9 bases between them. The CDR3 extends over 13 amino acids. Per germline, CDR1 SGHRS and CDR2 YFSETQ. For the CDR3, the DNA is TGCGCCAGCAGCTCCTGGATTGACAATGAGCAGTTCTTC. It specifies CASSSWIDNEQFF.

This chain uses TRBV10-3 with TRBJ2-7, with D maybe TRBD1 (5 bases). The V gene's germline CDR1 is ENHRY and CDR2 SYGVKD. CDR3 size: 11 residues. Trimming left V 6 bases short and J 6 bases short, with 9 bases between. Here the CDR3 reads CAISDSAEQYF. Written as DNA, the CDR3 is TGTGCCATCAGCGACAGTGCCGAGCAGTACTTC.

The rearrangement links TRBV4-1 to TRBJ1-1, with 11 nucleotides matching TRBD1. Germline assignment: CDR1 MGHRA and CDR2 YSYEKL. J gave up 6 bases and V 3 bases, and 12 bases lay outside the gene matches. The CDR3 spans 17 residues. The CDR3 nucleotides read TGCGCCAGCAGCCAGCTTATAGGACAGGGGGCAGCTGCTGAAGCTTTCTTT. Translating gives CASSQLIGQGAAAEAFF.

The CDR3, as DNA: TGCGCCAGCAGCTTGGAACAGGGGGACACTGAAGCTTTCTTT. Translation gives CASSLEQGDTEAFF. The rearrangement joins TRBV5-1 to TRBJ1-1, with 8 bases that match TRBD1. The germline V gene encodes CDR1 SGHRS and CDR2 YFSETQ. This CDR3 spans 14 amino acids. The junction had 1 base not matched to a gene; V was cut back by 0 bases and J by 3 bases.

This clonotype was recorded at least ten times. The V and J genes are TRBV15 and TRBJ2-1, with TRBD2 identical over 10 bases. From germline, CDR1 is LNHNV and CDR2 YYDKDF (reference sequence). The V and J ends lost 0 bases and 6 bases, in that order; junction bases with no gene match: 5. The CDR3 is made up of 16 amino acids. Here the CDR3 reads CATSRDASGGFNEQFF. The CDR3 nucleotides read TGTGCCACCAGCAGAGATGCTAGCGGGGGTTTCAATGAGCAGTTCTTC. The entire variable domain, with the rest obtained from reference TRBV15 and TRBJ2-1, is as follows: DAMVIQNPRYQVTQFGKPVTLSCSQTLNHNVMYWYQQKSSQAPKLLFHYYDKDFNNEADTPDNFQSRRPNTSFCFLDIRSPGLGDTAMYLCATSRDASGGFNEQFFGPGTRLTVL.

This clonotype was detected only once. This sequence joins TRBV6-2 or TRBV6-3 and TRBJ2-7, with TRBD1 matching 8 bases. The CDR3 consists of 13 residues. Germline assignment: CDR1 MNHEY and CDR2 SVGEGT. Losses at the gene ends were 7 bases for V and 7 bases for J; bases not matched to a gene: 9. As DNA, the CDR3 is TGTGCCAGCAACCGCAGGACAGGGATTGAGCAGTACTTC. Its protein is CASNRRTGIEQYF.

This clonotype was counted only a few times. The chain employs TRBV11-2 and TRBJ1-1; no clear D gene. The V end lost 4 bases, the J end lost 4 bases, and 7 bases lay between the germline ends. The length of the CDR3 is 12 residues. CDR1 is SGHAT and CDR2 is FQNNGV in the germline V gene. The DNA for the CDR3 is TGTGCCAGCAGCTCCCCGGTCACTGAAGCTTTCTTT. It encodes CASSSPVTEAFF.

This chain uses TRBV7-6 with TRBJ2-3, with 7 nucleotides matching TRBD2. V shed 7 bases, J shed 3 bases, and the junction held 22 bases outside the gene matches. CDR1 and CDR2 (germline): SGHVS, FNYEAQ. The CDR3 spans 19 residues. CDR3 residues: CASNPPTEPAGERTDTQYF. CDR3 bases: TGTGCCAGCAATCCTCCCACGGAGCCCGCGGGAGAACGGACAGATACGCAGTATTTT.

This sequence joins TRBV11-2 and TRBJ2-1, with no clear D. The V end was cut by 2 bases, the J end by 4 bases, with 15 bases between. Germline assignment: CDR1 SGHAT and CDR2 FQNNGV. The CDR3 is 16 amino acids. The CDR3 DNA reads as TGTGCCAGCAGCTTATTCCTGATAAATAAATACAATGAGCAGTTCTTC. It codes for CASSLFLINKYNEQFF. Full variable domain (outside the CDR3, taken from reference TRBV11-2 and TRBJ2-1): EAGVAQSPRYKIIEKRQSVAFWCNPISGHATLYWYQQILGQGPKLLIQFQNNGVVDDSQLPKDRFSAERLKGVDSTLKIQPAKLEDSAVYLCASSLFLINKYNEQFFGPGTRLTVL.

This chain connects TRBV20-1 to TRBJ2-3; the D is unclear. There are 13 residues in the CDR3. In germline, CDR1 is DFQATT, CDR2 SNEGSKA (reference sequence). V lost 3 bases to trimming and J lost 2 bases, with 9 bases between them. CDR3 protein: CSASSGATDTQYF. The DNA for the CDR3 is TGCAGTGCTAGTTCCGGAGCCACAGATACGCAGTATTTT.

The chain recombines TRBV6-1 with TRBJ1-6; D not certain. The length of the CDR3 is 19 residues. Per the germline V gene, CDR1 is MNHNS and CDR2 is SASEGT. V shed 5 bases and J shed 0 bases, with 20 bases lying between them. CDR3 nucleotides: TGTGCCAGCAGTCTAACGGCGGACCTTATGTCCTCCTATAATTCACCCCTCCACTTT. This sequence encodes CASSLTADLMSSYNSPLHF.

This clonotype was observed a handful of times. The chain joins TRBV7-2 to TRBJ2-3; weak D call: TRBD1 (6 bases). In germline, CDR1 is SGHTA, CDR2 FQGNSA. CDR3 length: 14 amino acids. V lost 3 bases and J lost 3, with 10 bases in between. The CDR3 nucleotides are TGTGCCAGCAGCTTCAACAGGGTAACAGATACGCAGTATTTT. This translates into CASSFNRVTDTQYF.

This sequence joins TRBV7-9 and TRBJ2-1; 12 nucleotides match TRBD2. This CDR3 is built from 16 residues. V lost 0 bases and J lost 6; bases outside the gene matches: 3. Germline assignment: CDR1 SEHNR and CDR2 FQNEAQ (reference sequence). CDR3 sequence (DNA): TGTGCCAGCAGCTTAGCCCCGGGACTAGCGGGCAATGAGCAGTTCTTC. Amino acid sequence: CASSLAPGLAGNEQFF.

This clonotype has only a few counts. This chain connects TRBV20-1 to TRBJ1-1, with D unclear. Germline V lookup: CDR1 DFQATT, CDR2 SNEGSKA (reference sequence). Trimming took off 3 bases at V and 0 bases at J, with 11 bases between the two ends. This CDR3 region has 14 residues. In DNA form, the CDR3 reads TGCAGTGCTAGCTCGGGTTTTATGAACACTGAAGCTTTCTTT. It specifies CSASSGFMNTEAFF.

The CDR3 protein is CASSIPTGGPSNIQYF. As DNA, the CDR3 is TGTGCCAGCAGCATTCCCACGGGGGGGCCCTCAAACATTCAGTACTTC. The chain recombines TRBV7-8 with TRBJ2-4; 8 bases map to TRBD2. V was pared by 5 bases and J by 6 bases, with 12 bases of the junction left unmatched. Germline CDR1 and CDR2: SGHVS and FQNEAQ. This CDR3 contains 16 residues.